These 8 T cell receptor beta chains were sequenced from one sample in a study of PD-L1 blockade in urothelial cancer. Described time point: pretreatment peripheral blood. Profiled with immunoSEQ multiplex PCR; TCRdb holds only in-frame clones, not every one. The sample gives about 87,000 clones, roughly 90% of which show up once; around 0.94% is in the top ten. The material was PBMCs, obtained around atezolizumab (anti-PD-L1) treatment. All receptors derive from a woman aged 80 or over with urothelial cancer.

This chain connects TRBV7-2 to TRBJ1-5, with D perhaps TRBD1 (6 bases). V was pared by 1 base and J by 6 bases, with 7 bases between. Germline CDR1 is SGHTA and CDR2 is FQGNSA. The length of the CDR3 is 13 residues. CDR3 DNA sequence: TGTGCCAGCAGCTTAGACAGGGCTCAGCCCCAGCATTTT. This gives the protein CASSLDRAQPQHF. The full variable domain, its missing parts supplied by reference TRBV7-2 and TRBJ1-5, is GAGVSQSPSNKVTEKGKDVELRCDPISGHTALYWYRQSLGQGLEFLIYFQGNSAPDKSGLPSDRFSAERTGGSVSTLTIQRTQQEDSAVYLCASSLDRAQPQHFGDGTRLSIL.

In this sample, this clone turned up a few times. The chain is built from TRBV7-2 and TRBJ1-5; 7 bases fit TRBD1. The CDR3 extends over 15 amino acids. Germline CDR1 is SGHTA and CDR2 is FQGNSA. V lost 1 base and J lost 2; bases outside the gene matches: 2. The CDR3 DNA reads TGTGCCAGCAGCTTAGGAGGGGGCCGCAATCAGCCCCAGCATTTT. This codes for CASSLGGGRNQPQHF.

V gene TRBV28 combines with J gene TRBJ1-5; a weak D match, TRBD1 (5 bases). The CDR3 is made up of 15 amino acids. Germline V gives CDR1 MDHEN, CDR2 SYDVKM. V lost 7 bases and J lost 1, with 14 bases in between. The CDR3 region is CASNRGTGSNQPQHF. CDR3 nucleotide sequence: TGTGCCAGCAACCGCGGGACGGGAAGCAATCAGCCCCAGCATTTT.

The chain links TRBV28 to TRBJ2-2; no reliable D call. CDR1 is MDHEN, CDR2 SYDVKM, per germline. CDR3 length: 17 residues. V lost 3 bases and J lost 4, with 18 bases in between. The CDR3 reads CASSFNRGRVSTGELFF. Here the CDR3 DNA reads TGTGCCAGCAGTTTCAACCGCGGCCGGGTGAGCACCGGGGAGCTGTTTTTT.

This clone was observed a handful of times. This chain connects TRBV16 to TRBJ1-5; D perhaps matches TRBD1 (5 bases). V was shortened by 2 bases and J by 4 bases, with 6 bases between the two germline ends. The CDR3 spans 13 residues. Germline CDR1 and CDR2: KGHSY and FQNENV. CDR3 protein: CASSQGGNQPQHF. Here the CDR3 DNA reads TGTGCCAGCAGCCAAGGGGGGAATCAGCCCCAGCATTTT.

The chain employs TRBV28 and TRBJ2-3, with TRBD2 matching 8 bases. This CDR3 contains 16 residues. Germline V CDR1 and CDR2: MDHEN, SYDVKM. The V gene end was trimmed by 7 bases and the J gene end by 5 bases; junction bases not matched to a gene: 14. CDR3 in amino acids: CASTAAGGSLVDTQYF. The CDR3 DNA sequence: TGTGCCAGCACCGCGGCGGGAGGAAGTCTGGTAGATACGCAGTATTTT.

The chain carries TRBV5-1 and TRBJ1-3, with 7 nucleotides matching TRBD1. Germline CDR1 is SGHRS and CDR2 is YFSETQ. This CDR3 is 16 amino acids long. J lost 0 bases, V lost 4 bases, and 7 bases had no gene match. The CDR3 is CASSPGQMSSGNTIYF. The CDR3 nucleotides read TGCGCCAGCAGCCCGGGACAGATGAGCTCTGGAAACACCATATATTTT.

This rearrangement joins TRBV5-5 to TRBJ2-1; TRBD2 might be the D (6 bases). This CDR3 has 15 amino acids. Germline-derived CDR1 and CDR2 are SGHKS and YYEKEE (reference sequence). Between the trimmed V and J ends, which lost 4 bases and 8 bases, there was a span of 19 bases. In DNA, the CDR3 is TGTGCCAGCAGCCCTAGGGACGGGAGTCGCGATGAGCAGTTCTTC. Translation gives CASSPRDGSRDEQFF.